Shown below are 20 T cell receptor beta chains from a single sample sequenced in a study of long-term antiretroviral therapy in people with HIV. A v3.0 immunoSEQ assay was performed at survey level. Sequencing was performed with immunoSEQ multiplex PCR; in TCRdb, only in-frame clones are kept and a portion is missing. The repertoire consists of tens of thousands of clones, with about nine tenths occurring once and the leading ten covering approximately 4%. The sequencing here drew on unsorted PBMCs, taken 3.1 years after starting antiretroviral therapy. The receptor set was obtained from a man aged 18-30 years with HIV.

The chain links TRBV7-9 to TRBJ2-7; tentative D call: TRBD2 (7 bases). The V gene lost 4 bases and the J gene lost 3 bases, with 16 bases spanning the gap. CDR1 and CDR2 (germline): SEHNR, FQNEAQ (reference sequence). This CDR3 has 15 amino acids. The CDR3 here is CASSWGAGRDYEQYF. The DNA for the CDR3 is TGTGCCAGCAGCTGGGGGGCTGGGAGGGACTACGAGCAGTACTTC.

The chain couples TRBV7-9 to TRBJ2-5; no reliable D call. CDR3 length equals 12 residues. Germline CDR1 reads SEHNR; CDR2 reads FQNEAQ (reference sequence). Trimming took off 1 base at V and 4 bases at J, with 4 bases between the two ends. CDR3 DNA sequence: TGTGCCAGCAGCTTAGTTTCAGAGACCCAGTACTTC. Translating it yields CASSLVSETQYF. The full variable domain, completed using reference TRBV7-9 and TRBJ2-5, is DTGVSQNPRHKITKRGQNVTFRCDPISEHNRLYWYRQTLGQGPEFLTYFQNEAQLEKSRLLSDRFSAERPKGSFSTLEIQRTEQGDSAMYLCASSLVSETQYFGPGTRLLVL.

The V gene is TRBV11-2, the J gene TRBJ1-3; TRBD1 agrees at 7 bases. CDR1 and CDR2 (germline): SGHAT, FQNNGV. The CDR3 consists of 16 residues. V dropped 6 bases and J dropped 1; count of bases not matched to a gene: 9. The CDR3 region has the DNA TGTGCCAGCAGAACTCGACAGGGTTCATCTGGAAACACCATATATTTT. This translates into CASRTRQGSSGNTIYF.

The chain recombines TRBV5-6 with TRBJ1-6; D unresolved. Deletions cut 1 base from V and 8 bases from J, with 16 bases between. Looked up from germline, CDR1 is SGHDT and CDR2 is YYEEEE. The CDR3 has 16 amino acids. CDR3 loop: CASSLSPGRADSPLHF. CDR3 nucleotides: TGTGCCAGCAGCTTGTCGCCCGGCCGTGCCGATTCACCCCTCCACTTT.

The chain recombines TRBV19 with TRBJ1-1; no clear D gene. CDR1 and CDR2 from the germline V gene are LNHDA and SQIVND (reference sequence). With 0 bases removed from V and 7 bases from J, the gap between germline ends came to 12 bases. The CDR3 runs to 14 residues. The CDR3 is CASSIDGGEDEAFF. The CDR3 DNA follows: TGTGCCAGTAGTATAGACGGCGGTGAGGATGAAGCTTTCTTT.

This clone appeared a few times. This chain joins TRBV5-4 and TRBJ2-7; no clear D. The germline gives CDR1 SGHNT, CDR2 YYREEE (reference sequence). The CDR3 totals 13 residues. V shed 4 bases and J shed 5 bases, with 13 bases lying between them. CDR3 sequence reads: CASSHGWGNEQYF. CDR3 sequence (DNA): TGTGCCAGCAGCCATGGCTGGGGAAACGAGCAGTACTTC.

The chain combines TRBV7-2 with TRBJ2-7, with 9 bases aligning to TRBD1. The CDR3 covers 16 residues. The junction had 4 bases not matched to a gene; V was cut back by 1 base and J by 0 bases. Germline V lookup: CDR1 SGHTA, CDR2 FQGNSA. In nucleotides, the CDR3 is TGTGCCAGCAGCTTAGACAAGGGACAGGGCTCCTACGAGCAGTACTTC. Its protein is CASSLDKGQGSYEQYF.

The gene calls are TRBV19 and TRBJ1-1, with D unresolved. The germline V and J ends were trimmed by 6 bases and 2 bases, with 10 bases remaining between them. This CDR3 is 13 amino acids long. Germline CDR1 is LNHDA and CDR2 is SQIVND (reference sequence). Here the CDR3 DNA reads TGTGCCAGTAGGTTGAATTCCAACACTGAAGCTTTCTTT. This gives the protein CASRLNSNTEAFF.

The chain links TRBV28 to TRBJ2-1, with 14 nucleotides matching TRBD2. With 5 bases clipped from V and 2 bases from J, the junction kept 5 bases outside the gene matches. Germline V gene sequence: CDR1 MDHEN, CDR2 SYDVKM. The CDR3 sequence is 17 residues long. CDR3 loop: CASSPGLAGAPYNEQFF. The CDR3 DNA reads as TGTGCCAGCAGTCCGGGACTAGCGGGAGCACCCTACAATGAGCAGTTCTTC.

The chain employs TRBV9 and TRBJ2-1; 10 bases fit TRBD2. Germline V gene data show CDR1 as SGDLS and CDR2 as YYNGEE. V lost 3 bases to trimming and J lost 7 bases; unmatched junction nucleotides: 7. The CDR3 runs 15 residues. CDR3: CASSGRGLATNEQFF. The CDR3 DNA is TGTGCCAGCAGCGGACGGGGACTAGCGACAAATGAGCAGTTCTTC.

The chain links TRBV5-6 to TRBJ1-6; D unresolved. Per germline, CDR1 SGHDT and CDR2 YYEEEE. The CDR3 is 15 amino acids. V was clipped by 4 bases and J by 9 bases, with 17 bases between them. CDR3 bases: TGTGCCAGCAGCCTTAGGACGTTTTCCAGTTCACCCCTCCACTTT. It codes for CASSLRTFSSSPLHF.

This chain connects TRBV4-2 to TRBJ1-4; 7 bases map to TRBD1. Germline V gene sequence: CDR1 LGHNA, CDR2 YNFKEQ. The CDR3 contains 18 residues. With 6 bases clipped from V and 4 bases from J, the junction kept 17 bases outside the gene matches. CDR3 sequence reads: CASRPRGDSHPFNEKLFF. The CDR3 region has the DNA TGTGCCAGCAGACCCAGGGGGGACAGTCACCCTTTTAATGAAAAACTGTTTTTT.

This chain joins TRBV10-3 and TRBJ1-5; D is unresolved. The length of the CDR3 is 13 residues. The V end lost 3 bases, the J end lost 7 bases, and 10 bases lay between the germline ends. Germline CDR1 reads ENHRY; CDR2 reads SYGVKD. The CDR3 reads CAISEEAQQPQHF. The CDR3 DNA reads as TGTGCCATCAGTGAAGAAGCCCAACAGCCCCAGCATTTT.

J is TRBJ2-7 and V is TRBV7-9; 7 bases agree with TRBD2. V lost 5 bases and J lost 4; bases outside the gene matches: 5. The CDR3 has 13 residues. Germline V gene data show CDR1 as SEHNR and CDR2 as FQNEAQ (reference sequence). The CDR3 loop is CASSPPGGYEQYF. CDR3 coding DNA: TGTGCCAGCAGCCCCCCGGGGGGATACGAGCAGTACTTC.

The rearrangement joins TRBV29-1 to TRBJ2-1, with TRBD1 as a possible D gene (5 bases). CDR1 and CDR2 (germline): SQVTM, ANQGSEA. This CDR3 contains 11 residues. V shed 8 bases and J shed 7 bases, with 12 bases lying between them. CDR3 residues: CSFSGRNEQFF. As DNA, the CDR3 is TGCAGCTTCTCAGGGCGGAATGAGCAGTTCTTC.

The chain recombines TRBV7-9 with TRBJ1-1; D is unresolved. This CDR3 is 13 amino acids long. Germline CDR1 and CDR2: SEHNR and FQNEAQ (reference sequence). With 5 bases removed from V and 5 bases from J, the gap between germline ends came to 12 bases. The DNA for the CDR3 is TGTGCCAGCAGCGTTTCGGACGGAACTGAAGCTTTCTTT. It is translated as CASSVSDGTEAFF.

CDR3 amino acids: CTSSLPGGRMNTEAFF. In DNA, the CDR3 is TGCACCAGCAGCCTCCCCGGGGGCAGGATGAACACTGAAGCTTTCTTT. V is TRBV1 and J is TRBJ1-1. TRBV1 has pseudogene status. This CDR3 is built from 16 residues.

The chain links TRBV5-1 to TRBJ1-2, with 9 nucleotides matching TRBD1. Germline V lookup: CDR1 SGHRS, CDR2 YFSETQ. The CDR3 totals 14 residues. J lost 8 bases, V lost 3 bases, and 8 bases had no gene match. CDR3 residues: CASSWDRDIWGYTF. The CDR3, as DNA: TGCGCCAGCAGCTGGGACAGGGACATTTGGGGCTACACCTTC. The whole variable domain, filled in from reference TRBV5-1 and TRBJ1-2, reads KAGVTQTPRYLIKTRGQQVTLSCSPISGHRSVSWYQQTPGQGLQFLFEYFSETQRNKGNFPGRFSGRQFSNSRSEMNVSTLELGDSALYLCASSWDRDIWGYTFGSGTRLTVV.

This clone was observed a few times. This rearrangement joins TRBV7-9 to TRBJ2-1; a possible D gene is TRBD2 (6 bases). Germline V CDR1 and CDR2: SEHNR, FQNEAQ (reference sequence). The CDR3 extends over 15 amino acids. With 5 bases removed from V and 4 bases from J, the gap between germline ends came to 15 bases. This CDR3 reads CASSIPGLGYNEQFF. Here the CDR3 DNA reads TGTGCCAGCAGCATACCGGGACTGGGGTACAATGAGCAGTTCTTC.

The chain links TRBV7-2 to TRBJ1-5; D is undetermined. Between the trimmed V and J ends, which lost 1 base and 3 bases, there was a span of 7 bases. This CDR3 has 14 residues. Germline V gene sequence: CDR1 SGHTA, CDR2 FQGNSA. The CDR3 protein is CASSLDLFNQPQHF. Written as DNA, the CDR3 is TGTGCCAGCAGCTTAGACTTATTCAATCAGCCCCAGCATTTT.